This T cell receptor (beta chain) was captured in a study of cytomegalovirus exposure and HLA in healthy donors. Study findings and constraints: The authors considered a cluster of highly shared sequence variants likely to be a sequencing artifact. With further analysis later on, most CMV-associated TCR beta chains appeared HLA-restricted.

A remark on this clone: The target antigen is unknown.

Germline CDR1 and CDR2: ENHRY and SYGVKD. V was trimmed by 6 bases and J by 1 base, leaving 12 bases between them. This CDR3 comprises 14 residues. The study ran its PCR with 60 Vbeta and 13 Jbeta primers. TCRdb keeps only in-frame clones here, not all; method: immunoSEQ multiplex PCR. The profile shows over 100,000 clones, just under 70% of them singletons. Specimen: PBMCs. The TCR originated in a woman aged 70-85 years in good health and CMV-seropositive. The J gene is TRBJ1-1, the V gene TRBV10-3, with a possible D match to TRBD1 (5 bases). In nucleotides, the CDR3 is TGTGCCATCAGGGAACAGGAGACGAACACTGAAGCTTTCTTT. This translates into CAIREQETNTEAFF.